The 19 T cell receptor beta chains reported below all come from one sample, sequenced in a study of blood T cell repertoires in COVID-19. Generated by immunoSEQ multiplex PCR, the TCRdb table keeps only in-frame clones and is missing some. Among 95,000 to 110,000 clones listed, about 86% were seen once. Sequencing input: peripheral blood. The source is a human donor in a cohort sampled during active COVID-19.

The genes are TRBV4-2 and TRBJ2-3, with a possible D match to TRBD1 (5 bases). V lost 1 base and J lost 4, with 12 bases in between. CDR1 is LGHNA, CDR2 YNFKEQ, per germline. This CDR3 is built from 15 residues. The CDR3 DNA reads as TGTGCCAGCAGCCAAGGGCAGGGCGTAGCAGATACGCAGTATTTT. Protein: CASSQGQGVADTQYF.

A word on this clone: The junction departs from the called germline gene at one end, perhaps through a read error. This chain links TRBV7-7 with TRBJ2-3; tentative D call: TRBD2 (5 bases). CDR3 length equals 15 residues. In germline, CDR1 is SSHAT, CDR2 FNYEAQ (reference sequence). CDR3 DNA: TGTGCTAGCAGCTTAGCTGGAGGAAGCACAGATACGCAGTATTTT. This encodes CASSLAGGSTDTQYF.

This clone showed up just once. V usage is TRBV5-1 and J usage is TRBJ2-7, with TRBD2 matching 13 bases. V was pared by 0 bases and J by 1 base, with 1 base of the junction left unmatched. The V gene's germline CDR1 is SGHRS and CDR2 YFSETQ. This CDR3 region has 16 residues. The CDR3 reads CASSLVTSGRSYEQYF. The CDR3 nucleotides are TGCGCCAGCAGCTTGGTGACTAGCGGGAGGTCCTACGAGCAGTACTTC.

The CDR3 sequence: CASSPGGSYEQYF. CDR3 nucleotide sequence: TGTGCCAGCAGCCCCGGTGGCTCCTACGAGCAGTACTTC. V is TRBV7-8 and J is TRBJ2-7, with D uncertain. This CDR3 contains 13 residues. Germline V gene data show CDR1 as SGHVS and CDR2 as FQNEAQ. V lost 5 bases, J lost 0 bases, and 8 bases lay in between.

The V and J genes are TRBV3-1 (or the pseudogene TRBV3-2) and TRBJ2-7; 12 positions match TRBD2. Trimming at V came to 6 bases and at J to 2 bases, leaving 5 bases not matched to a gene. Per the germline V gene, CDR1 is LGHDT and CDR2 is YNNKEL (reference sequence). The CDR3 extends over 15 amino acids. CDR3 in amino acids: CASRQTSGGAYEQYF. CDR3 coding DNA: TGTGCCAGCAGGCAGACTAGCGGGGGAGCCTACGAGCAGTACTTC.

J is TRBJ2-7 and V is TRBV6-5, with TRBD1 matching over 8 bases. The CDR3 runs 15 residues. Germline V gene sequence: CDR1 MNHEY, CDR2 SVGAGI. Unmatched junction bases numbered 3, after V lost 0 bases and J lost 2 bases. The CDR3 sequence: CASSYSGDRPYEQYF. The CDR3 nucleotides are TGTGCCAGCAGTTACTCTGGGGACAGGCCCTACGAGCAGTACTTC.

V usage is TRBV5-4 and J usage is TRBJ2-2; TRBD2 matches at 8 bases. This CDR3 has 14 amino acids. The germline CDR1 and CDR2 sequences are SGHNT and YYREEE (reference sequence). After removal of 3 bases from V and 6 bases from J, the junction contained 4 bases not matched to a gene. In DNA, the CDR3 is TGTGCCAGCAGCTCGGCGGGAGGCGCCGGGGAGCTGTTTTTT. Its translation: CASSSAGGAGELFF. The whole variable domain, filled in from reference TRBV5-4 and TRBJ2-2, reads ETGVTQSPTHLIKTRGQQVTLRCSSQSGHNTVSWYQQALGQGPQFIFQYYREEENGRGNFPPRFSGLQFPNYSSELNVNALELDDSALYLCASSSAGGAGELFFGEGSRLTVL.

This clone appeared a single time. V is TRBV19 and J is TRBJ2-1; D unresolved. The V end lost 4 bases, the J end lost 9 bases, and 19 bases lay between the germline ends. The CDR3 sequence is 15 residues long. CDR1 LNHDA and CDR2 SQIVND come from the germline V gene (reference sequence). The CDR3 here is CASSNYPSASGEQFF. The CDR3 bases are TGTGCCAGTAGTAACTATCCCAGTGCGTCCGGTGAGCAGTTCTTC.

V is TRBV7-2 and J is TRBJ1-3; D unresolved. The CDR3 length is 16 residues. Germline assignment: CDR1 SGHTA and CDR2 FQGNSA. V lost 8 bases and J lost 0, with 17 bases in between. CDR3 sequence (DNA): TGTGCCAGCGGCCTCGCTAGTCTGAGCTCTGGAAACACCATATATTTT. It encodes CASGLASLSSGNTIYF.

This clone was recorded only once. The chain has TRBV19 and TRBJ2-5; 8 bases match TRBD2. CDR3 length equals 13 residues. Germline loops: CDR1 LNHDA, CDR2 SQIVND (reference sequence). Losses at the gene ends were 7 bases for V and 4 bases for J; bases not matched to a gene: 5. DNA for the CDR3: TGTGCCAGTACCTTACGGGGGGGAGAGACCCAGTACTTC. This codes for CASTLRGGETQYF.

The rearrangement uses TRBV19 and TRBJ2-7; TRBD1 matches at 10 bases. The CDR3 has 15 amino acids. Germline CDR1 and CDR2: LNHDA and SQIVND (reference sequence). The junction had 7 bases not matched to a gene; V was cut back by 4 bases and J by 4 bases. The CDR3 DNA is TGTGCCAGTAGTACCCGACAGGGGGCGAAATACGAGCAGTACTTC. Protein sequence: CASSTRQGAKYEQYF. The full variable domain, its missing parts supplied by reference TRBV19 and TRBJ2-7, is DGGITQSPKYLFRKEGQNVTLSCEQNLNHDAMYWYRQDPGQGLRLIYYSQIVNDFQKGDIAEGYSVSREKKESFPLTVTSAQKNPTAFYLCASSTRQGAKYEQYFGPGTRLTVT.

V and J are TRBV29-1 and TRBJ1-1; tentative D call: TRBD1 (5 bases). Between the trimmed V and J ends, which lost 7 bases and 13 bases, there was a span of 16 bases. CDR1 is SQVTM, CDR2 ANQGSEA, per germline. The CDR3 has 10 residues. CDR3 residues: CSAEAGFVFF. The CDR3 DNA follows: TGCAGCGCCGAGGCAGGGTTTGTTTTCTTT.

The genes are TRBV7-9 and TRBJ2-7, with D possibly being TRBD1 (5 bases). The CDR3 spans 16 residues. Germline V gene sequence: CDR1 SEHNR, CDR2 FQNEAQ (reference sequence). The V end was cut by 3 bases, the J end by 0 bases, with 15 bases between. Here the CDR3 DNA reads TGTGCCAGCAGCTTTGGGGCGACGGCGCCCTCCTACGAGCAGTACTTC. Amino acids: CASSFGATAPSYEQYF. Supplemented by reference TRBV7-9 and TRBJ2-7, the full variable domain reads DTGVSQNPRHKITKRGQNVTFRCDPISEHNRLYWYRQTLGQGPEFLTYFQNEAQLEKSRLLSDRFSAERPKGSFSTLEIQRTEQGDSAMYLCASSFGATAPSYEQYFGPGTRLTVT.

The chain carries TRBV28 and TRBJ1-3; 7 positions match TRBD1. CDR3 size: 20 residues. Germline V lookup: CDR1 MDHEN, CDR2 SYDVKM. V trimming: 1 base; J trimming: 0 bases; junction bases outside the gene matches: 15. CDR3 sequence: CASSLLRGSTGDYSGNTIYF. CDR3 sequence (DNA): TGTGCCAGCAGTTTATTGAGGGGCTCCACAGGGGATTACTCTGGAAACACCATATATTTT.

In its sample, this clone was seen once. This sequence joins TRBV7-8 and TRBJ2-7; D gene ambiguous. The CDR3 covers 16 residues. Trimming stripped 5 bases from V and 1 base from J, with 18 bases between. Germline CDR1 SGHVS, CDR2 FQNEAQ. For the CDR3, the DNA is TGTGCCAGCAGCCCAAGGTCCGGAGCTGGGTCCTACGAGCAGTACTTC. Translated: CASSPRSGAGSYEQYF.

The chain carries TRBV9 and TRBJ2-5, with TRBD1 matching over 7 bases. The V gene end was trimmed by 3 bases and the J gene end by 1 base; junction bases not matched to a gene: 3. This CDR3 has 14 amino acids. The V gene's germline CDR1 is SGDLS and CDR2 YYNGEE. The CDR3 sequence is CASSDRDSQETQYF. The CDR3 DNA is TGTGCCAGCAGCGATCGGGACAGCCAAGAGACCCAGTACTTC.

V gene TRBV9 combines with J gene TRBJ2-1; 10 nucleotides line up with TRBD2. V gave up 4 bases and J gave up 4 bases; unmatched junction bases: 8. CDR3 length equals 16 residues. Germline loops: CDR1 SGDLS, CDR2 YYNGEE. The CDR3 DNA is TGTGCCAGCAGCCCGAGGGCTAGCGGGGGATACAATGAGCAGTTCTTC. Its protein product is CASSPRASGGYNEQFF.

This clone was recorded once. This CDR3 is CASSLFPITKEAFF. In nucleotides, the CDR3 is TGTGCCAGCAGTTTATTCCCAATTACTAAAGAAGCTTTCTTT. The chain recombines TRBV27 with TRBJ1-1; no clear D. V shed 1 base and J shed 8 bases, with 14 bases lying between them. The CDR3 is 14 amino acids. From germline, CDR1 is MNHEY and CDR2 SMNVEV (reference sequence).

This chain links TRBV9 with TRBJ1-5, with D tentatively TRBD1 (5 bases). CDR3 length: 12 residues. Between the trimmed V and J ends, which lost 3 bases and 5 bases, there was a span of 6 bases. Germline values: CDR1 SGDLS, CDR2 YYNGEE. As DNA, the CDR3 is TGTGCCAGCAGCGCGGGGGATCAGCCCCAGCATTTT. Translating it yields CASSAGDQPQHF.